The entry that follows covers one T cell receptor (beta chain) sequence. The data were taken from a study of blood T cell repertoires in COVID-19. Participants were aged about 18 to 100 years, lived in around 22 US areas, and enrolled virtually. Recovered Cohort 3 donors showed two negative PCRs, clearance, or symptom resolution. Authors' data handling: It was from reference gene primer amplification that nucleated cell counts were estimated. Assay: immunoSEQ multiplex PCR; the TCRdb copy retains only in-frame clones and omits some. V, J and clone size reflect that table, while D and trimming were determined from the DNA. The repertoire holds 150,000 to 200,000 clones, around 87% seen once, with approximately 6.6% in the top ten. Germline assignment: CDR1 LNHDA and CDR2 SQIVND (reference sequence). V trimming: 5 bases; J trimming: 2 bases; junction bases outside the gene matches: 5. This CDR3 has 14 residues.

Sequencing was performed on PBMCs or T cells enriched from blood (not recorded which). The rearrangement joins TRBV19 to TRBJ2-5, with 7 bases matching TRBD1. The TCR was taken from a woman between 50 and 59 years old who had recovered from COVID-19. The CDR3 spells CASSRRGQQETQYF. The CDR3 region has the DNA TGTGCCAGTAGTCGTAGGGGACAGCAAGAGACCCAGTACTTC. Filled out from reference TRBV19 and TRBJ2-5, the complete variable domain reads DGGITQSPKYLFRKEGQNVTLSCEQNLNHDAMYWYRQDPGQGLRLIYYSQIVNDFQKGDIAEGYSVSREKKESFPLTVTSAQKNPTAFYLCASSRRGQQETQYFGPGTRLLVL.